Listed here are 15 T cell receptor beta chains from one sample, sequenced in a study of blood T cells in healthy people across ages. It was with a sample-barcoded 5' primer and a J-beta primer mix that a second PCR of roughly 7 to 12 cycles was run. TCRdb itself ran the 5' RACE reads through MiXCR, one entry per CDR3 protein. In the table there are around 750,000 distinct CDR3 sequences, approximately 55% of which are singletons. Material: blood. These receptor sequences come from an elderly man in good health.

This clonotype turned up a few times. The chain uses TRBV11-2 and TRBJ2-7, with TRBD2 as a possible D gene (6 bases). The V end lost 5 bases, the J end lost 2 bases, and 10 bases lay between the germline ends. This CDR3 spans 13 amino acids. Per germline, CDR1 SGHAT and CDR2 FQNNGV. This CDR3 is CASSGTRTYEQYF. The CDR3 coding sequence is TGTGCCAGCAGCGGGACTCGTACCTACGAGCAGTACTTC.

This clonotype was counted between two and nine times. The V and J genes are TRBV5-1 and TRBJ2-1, with D tentatively TRBD2 (6 bases). Germline V gene data show CDR1 as SGHRS and CDR2 as YFSETQ. CDR3 length: 16 amino acids. The ends were cut back, 0 bases at V and 12 bases at J, with 22 bases in the middle. CDR3 nucleotides: TGCGCCAGCAGCTTGGCTAGCGAGAAGGTTCTTGGAAGGCAGTTCTTC. This sequence encodes CASSLASEKVLGRQFF. The full variable domain, in which reference TRBV5-1 and TRBJ2-1 provide the parts outside the CDR3, is KAGVTQTPRYLIKTRGQQVTLSCSPISGHRSVSWYQQTPGQGLQFLFEYFSETQRNKGNFPGRFSGRQFSNSRSEMNVSTLELGDSALYLCASSLASEKVLGRQFFGPGTRLTVL.

This clonotype has more than one count but fewer than ten. The chain has TRBV25-1 and TRBJ2-5; D possibly corresponds to TRBD2 (6 bases). Trimming stripped 3 bases from V and 4 bases from J, with 12 bases between. Per the germline V gene, CDR1 is MGHDK and CDR2 is SYGVNS. The CDR3 consists of 14 residues. CDR3 protein: CASSEAGPRETQYF. Here the CDR3 DNA reads TGTGCCAGCAGTGAGGCGGGGCCCAGAGAGACCCAGTACTTC.

The CDR3 here is CASSQASGLEETQYF. The CDR3 bases are TGTGCCAGCAGCCAAGCGTCCGGACTAGAAGAGACCCAGTACTTC. V gene TRBV4-2 combines with J gene TRBJ2-5, with 7 bases aligning to TRBD2. The trim removed 1 base at V and 3 bases at J, leaving 5 bases unmatched. Germline CDR1 is LGHNA and CDR2 is YNFKEQ. The CDR3 has 15 amino acids.

The chain joins TRBV4-1 to TRBJ1-1; perhaps TRBD1 as D (6 bases). The ends were cut back, 7 bases at V and 1 base at J, with 10 bases in the middle. Germline V lookup: CDR1 MGHRA, CDR2 YSYEKL. CDR3 length: 13 residues. CDR3 amino acids: CASKQGWNTEAFF. The CDR3 DNA reads TGCGCCAGCAAACAGGGATGGAACACTGAAGCTTTCTTT.

About this clonotype: A single base separates this from a much larger clone, so it may be a read error. This chain links TRBV20-1 with TRBJ2-1, with 15 bases identical to TRBD2. Looked up from germline, CDR1 is DFQATT and CDR2 is SNEGSKA (reference sequence). The CDR3 length is 17 residues. CDR3 residues: CSARTSGRGRSYKEQFF. DNA of the CDR3: TGCAGTGCCAGGACTAGCGGGAGGGGACGCTCCTACAAGGAGCAGTTCTTC.

The chain recombines TRBV18 with TRBJ2-1; no firm D call. Per germline, CDR1 KGHSH and CDR2 LQKENI. The CDR3 has 16 residues. V lost 0 bases to trimming and J lost 3 bases, with 12 bases between them. The CDR3 coding sequence is TGTGCCAGCTCACCACCGAAAGCAGTCAACTACAATGAGCAGTTCTTC. Its protein product is CASSPPKAVNYNEQFF.

The V gene is TRBV6-1, the J gene TRBJ1-6, with 7 nucleotides matching TRBD1. Per the germline V gene, CDR1 is MNHNS and CDR2 is SASEGT. V was pared by 2 bases and J by 10 bases, with 5 bases of the junction left unmatched. The CDR3 extends over 14 amino acids. The DNA of the CDR3 is TGTGCCAGCAGTGAACGACAGGGAAGCTCACCCCTCCACTTT. It yields the protein CASSERQGSSPLHF.

The rearrangement uses TRBV20-1 and TRBJ2-7; 15 bases map to TRBD2. CDR3 size: 15 residues. The J segment lost 7 bases and the V segment lost 5 bases, leaving 9 bases of the junction unmatched. Germline V gene sequence: CDR1 DFQATT, CDR2 SNEGSKA (reference sequence). This CDR3 reads CSAGVSGLAGGEQYF. In DNA form, the CDR3 reads TGCAGTGCTGGGGTCTCGGGACTAGCGGGAGGAGAGCAGTACTTC.

The chain is built from TRBV5-1 and TRBJ2-1; 7 bases are shared with TRBD1. The CDR3 is 15 residues long. CDR1 and CDR2 from the germline V gene are SGHRS and YFSETQ. Losses at the gene ends were 4 bases for V and 0 bases for J; bases not matched to a gene: 4. CDR3 DNA: TGCGCCAGCAGCACGGGACAGACCTCCTACAATGAGCAGTTCTTC. As protein: CASSTGQTSYNEQFF. Full variable domain (missing parts from reference TRBV5-1 and TRBJ2-1): KAGVTQTPRYLIKTRGQQVTLSCSPISGHRSVSWYQQTPGQGLQFLFEYFSETQRNKGNFPGRFSGRQFSNSRSEMNVSTLELGDSALYLCASSTGQTSYNEQFFGPGTRLTVL.

The chain couples TRBV11-2 to TRBJ1-2; the D is unclear. CDR3 length equals 17 residues. The V gene lost 1 base and the J gene lost 0 bases, with 15 bases spanning the gap. Germline V gives CDR1 SGHAT, CDR2 FQNNGV. CDR3 DNA: TGTGCCAGCAGCTTAGCCGGAGTTCTCGGACCTAACTATGGCTACACCTTC. Translated, it gives CASSLAGVLGPNYGYTF. The variable domain in full, with the rest retrieved from reference TRBV11-2 and TRBJ1-2, is EAGVAQSPRYKIIEKRQSVAFWCNPISGHATLYWYQQILGQGPKLLIQFQNNGVVDDSQLPKDRFSAERLKGVDSTLKIQPAKLEDSAVYLCASSLAGVLGPNYGYTFGSGTRLTVV.

CDR3 region: CSALEMNTEAFF. In nucleotides, the CDR3 is TGCAGTGCCCTGGAGATGAACACTGAAGCTTTCTTT. The rearrangement uses TRBV20-1 and TRBJ1-1, with D uncertain. Germline-derived CDR1 and CDR2 are DFQATT and SNEGSKA (reference sequence). V was pared by 6 bases and J by 0 bases, with 8 bases between. This CDR3 region has 12 residues.

This clonotype was seen at least ten times. V gene TRBV3-1 combines with J gene TRBJ2-1; 9 bases align to TRBD1. This CDR3 contains 14 residues. Germline CDR1 and CDR2: LGHDT and YNNKEL (reference sequence). Unmatched junction bases numbered 4, after V lost 4 bases and J lost 6 bases. The CDR3 protein is CASSPWTGVNEQFF. The CDR3 DNA follows: TGTGCCAGCAGCCCTTGGACAGGGGTCAATGAGCAGTTCTTC.

This clonotype was observed a handful of times. The chain couples TRBV29-1 to TRBJ2-4; TRBD1 or TRBD2 may be the D gene (5 bases each). V lost 4 bases and J lost 14, with 18 bases in between. CDR3 length: 12 residues. Germline CDR1 and CDR2: SQVTM and ANQGSEA. In nucleotides, the CDR3 is TGCAGCGTTGTGGGGGACCGACAATCAAAGTACTTC. Its translation: CSVVGDRQSKYF.

The chain is built from TRBV7-7 and TRBJ2-7, with D perhaps TRBD2 (7 bases). With the DNA end fitting TRBJ2-5 better, the J assignment may be wrong. The CDR3 is 16 amino acids. CDR1 SSHAT and CDR2 FNYEAQ come from the germline V gene (reference sequence). The CDR3 coding sequence is TGTGCCAGCAGCTTAGAGGGGGGGCAATCGCGGGAGACCCAGTACTTC. It encodes CASSLEGGQSRETQYF.